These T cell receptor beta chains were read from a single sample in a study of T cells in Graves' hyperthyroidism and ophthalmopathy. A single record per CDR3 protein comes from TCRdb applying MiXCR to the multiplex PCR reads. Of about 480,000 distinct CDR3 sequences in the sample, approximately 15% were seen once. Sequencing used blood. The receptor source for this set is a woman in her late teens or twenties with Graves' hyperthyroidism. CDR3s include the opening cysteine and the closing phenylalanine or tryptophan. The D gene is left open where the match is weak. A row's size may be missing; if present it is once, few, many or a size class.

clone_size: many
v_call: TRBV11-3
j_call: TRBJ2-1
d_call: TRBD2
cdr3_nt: TGTGCCAGCAGCCTACGGACTAGCGGTTCATACAATGAGCAGTTCTTC
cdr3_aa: CASSLRTSGSYNEQFF

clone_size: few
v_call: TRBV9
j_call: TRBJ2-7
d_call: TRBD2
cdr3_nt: TGTGCCAGCAGCCCTTCCCAGCTAGCGGTGGAAGGGCAGTACTTC
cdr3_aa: CASSPSQLAVEGQYF

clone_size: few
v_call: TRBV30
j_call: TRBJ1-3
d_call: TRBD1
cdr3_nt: TGTGCCTGGAGTGGGGACAGGAGATCCGACACCATATATTTT
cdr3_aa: CAWSGDRRSDTIYF

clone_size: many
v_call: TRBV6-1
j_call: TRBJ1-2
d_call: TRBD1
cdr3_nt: TGTGCCAGCAGTCGGACAGGGCTTATTAGCTATGGCTACACCTTC
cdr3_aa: CASSRTGLISYGYTF

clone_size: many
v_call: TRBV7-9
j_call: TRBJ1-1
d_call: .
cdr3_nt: TGTGCCAGCAGCTTAGTTGGTGCAAGTACAGAAGCTTTCTTT
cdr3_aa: CASSLVGASTEAFF

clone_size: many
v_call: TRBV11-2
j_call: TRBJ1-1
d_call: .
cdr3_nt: TGTGCCAGCAGCTCTCAGGCGGGCACTGAAGCTTTCTTT
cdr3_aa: CASSSQAGTEAFF

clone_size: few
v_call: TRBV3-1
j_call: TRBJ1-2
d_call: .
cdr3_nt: TGTGCCAGCAGCCAAGGGCGGACCGGCTACACCTTC
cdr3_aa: CASSQGRTGYTF

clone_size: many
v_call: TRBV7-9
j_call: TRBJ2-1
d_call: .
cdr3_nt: TGTGCCAGCAGCCAACTAGAGCCGAGCAGGGGAGGAAGGTCCTACAATGAGCAGTTCTTC
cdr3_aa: CASSQLEPSRGGRSYNEQFF

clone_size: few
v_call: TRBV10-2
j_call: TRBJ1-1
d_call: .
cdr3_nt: TGCGCCAGCAGTGTGATTCTTTTGGACACTGAAGCTTTCTTT
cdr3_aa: CASSVILLDTEAFF

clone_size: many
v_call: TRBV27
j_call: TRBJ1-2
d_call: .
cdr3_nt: TGTGCCAGCAGGCCTAAAGGGGTTTCGGACTATGGCTACACCTTC
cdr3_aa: CASRPKGVSDYGYTF

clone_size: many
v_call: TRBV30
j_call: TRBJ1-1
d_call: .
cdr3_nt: TGTGCCTGGACCACCCGTGGTGTTCTGGAAGCTTTCTTT
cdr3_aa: CAWTTRGVLEAFF

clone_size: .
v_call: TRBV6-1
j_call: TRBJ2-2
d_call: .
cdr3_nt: TGTGCCAGCAGTTCGGGAGAGAGAAACGCCGGGGAGCTGTTTTTT
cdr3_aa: CASSSGERNAGELFF

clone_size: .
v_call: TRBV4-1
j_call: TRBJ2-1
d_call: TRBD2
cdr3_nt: TGCGCCAGCAGCCAATCGGCAGGGGCTGCGCTAGCGGGAAATGAGCAGTTCTTC
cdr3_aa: CASSQSAGAALAGNEQFF

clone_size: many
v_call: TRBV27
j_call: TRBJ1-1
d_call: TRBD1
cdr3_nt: TGTGCCAGCAGTCTCACTCAGGGGGCATTGAACACTGAAGCTTTCTTT
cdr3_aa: CASSLTQGALNTEAFF

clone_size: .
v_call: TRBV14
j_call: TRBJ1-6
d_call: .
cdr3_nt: TGTGCCAGCAGCCAAGACAGTCCCTGGAGCTCCTATAATTCACCCCTCCACTTT
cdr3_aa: CASSQDSPWSSYNSPLHF

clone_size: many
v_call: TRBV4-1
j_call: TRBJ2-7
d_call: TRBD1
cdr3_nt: TGCGCCAGCAGCAAAGGGACAGGGGGCGAGCAGTACTTC
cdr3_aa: CASSKGTGGEQYF

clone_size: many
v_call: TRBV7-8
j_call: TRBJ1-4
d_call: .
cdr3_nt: TGTGCCAGCAGCTTAACACCTTTAACTAATGAAAAACTGTTTTTT
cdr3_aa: CASSLTPLTNEKLFF

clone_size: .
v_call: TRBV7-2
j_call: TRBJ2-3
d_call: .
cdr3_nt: TGTGCCAGCAGCTTATGGGGTTTGGAGGGAGATACGCAGTATTTT
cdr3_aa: CASSLWGLEGDTQYF

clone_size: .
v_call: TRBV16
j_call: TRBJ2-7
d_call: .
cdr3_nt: TGTGCCAGCAGCCGAGGGACCGAGACAGCCCTTAACGAGCAGTACTTC
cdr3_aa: CASSRGTETALNEQYF

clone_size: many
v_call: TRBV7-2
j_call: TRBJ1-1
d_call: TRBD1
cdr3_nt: TGTGCCAGCAGCTCCCCCGGCTACAGGGGAAATATGGGCACTGAAGCTTTCTTT
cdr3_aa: CASSSPGYRGNMGTEAFF

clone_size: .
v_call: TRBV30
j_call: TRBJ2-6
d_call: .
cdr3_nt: TGTGCCTGGAGTGTGGTAGCTCTATTTCGCTCTGGGGCCAACGTCCTGACTTTC
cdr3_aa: CAWSVVALFRSGANVLTF

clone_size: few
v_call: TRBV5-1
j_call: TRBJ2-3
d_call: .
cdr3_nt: TGCGCCAGCAGCCCCGGGGCTAGCAGCCCAGATACGCAGTATTTT
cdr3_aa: CASSPGASSPDTQYF

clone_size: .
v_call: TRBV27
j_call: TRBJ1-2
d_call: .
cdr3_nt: TGTGCCAGCACTTTACGGGGGAACTATGGCTACACCTTC
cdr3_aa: CASTLRGNYGYTF

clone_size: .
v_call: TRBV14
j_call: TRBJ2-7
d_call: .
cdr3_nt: TGTGCCAGCAGCCACGCCGCGGTTGAGCAGTACTTC
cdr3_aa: CASSHAAVEQYF

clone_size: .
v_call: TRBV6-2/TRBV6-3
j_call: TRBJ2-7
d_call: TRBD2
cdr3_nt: TGTGCCAGCAGGGCCTTACCGCCGGGACTAGCGGTCAAATACTCCTACGAGCAGTACTTC
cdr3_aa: CASRALPPGLAVKYSYEQYF

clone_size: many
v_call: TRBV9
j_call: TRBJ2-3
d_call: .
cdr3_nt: TGTGCCAGCAGCGTACCACCAGCGGGAGATACGCAGTATTTT
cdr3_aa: CASSVPPAGDTQYF

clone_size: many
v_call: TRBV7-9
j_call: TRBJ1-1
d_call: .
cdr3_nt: TGTGCCAGCAGCGAGGACAGTAACATAGGATTCGGGGCTTTCTTT
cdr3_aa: CASSEDSNIGFGAFF